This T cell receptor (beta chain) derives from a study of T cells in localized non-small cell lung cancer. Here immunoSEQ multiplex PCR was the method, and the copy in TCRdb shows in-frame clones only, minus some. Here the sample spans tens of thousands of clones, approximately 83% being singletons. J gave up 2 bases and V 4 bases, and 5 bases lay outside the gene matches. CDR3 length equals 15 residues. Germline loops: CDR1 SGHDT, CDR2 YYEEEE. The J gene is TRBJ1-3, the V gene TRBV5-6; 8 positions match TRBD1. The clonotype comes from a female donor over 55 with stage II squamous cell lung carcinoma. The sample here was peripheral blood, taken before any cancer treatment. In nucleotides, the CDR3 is TGTGCCAGCAGCACTTTGGACAGGGCTGGAAACACCATATATTTT. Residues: CASSTLDRAGNTIYF.